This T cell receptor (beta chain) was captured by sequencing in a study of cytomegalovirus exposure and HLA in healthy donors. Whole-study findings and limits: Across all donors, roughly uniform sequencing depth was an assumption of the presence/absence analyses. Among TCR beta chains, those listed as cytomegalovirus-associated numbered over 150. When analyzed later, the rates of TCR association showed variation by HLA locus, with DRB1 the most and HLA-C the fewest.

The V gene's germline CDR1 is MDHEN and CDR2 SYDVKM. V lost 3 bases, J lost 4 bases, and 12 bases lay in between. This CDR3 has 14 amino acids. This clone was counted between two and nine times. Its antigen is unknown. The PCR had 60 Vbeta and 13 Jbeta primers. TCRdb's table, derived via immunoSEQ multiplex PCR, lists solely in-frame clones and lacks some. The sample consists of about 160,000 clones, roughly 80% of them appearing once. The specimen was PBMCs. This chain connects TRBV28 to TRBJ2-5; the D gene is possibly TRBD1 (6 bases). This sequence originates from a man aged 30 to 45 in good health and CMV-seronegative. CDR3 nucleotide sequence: TGTGCCAGCAGTTTGGTCAGGGGAGTAGAGACCCAGTACTTC. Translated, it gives CASSLVRGVETQYF.